This T cell receptor beta chain was obtained from a study of radiation and T cells in renal cell carcinoma. Study-wide context: Nephrectomy followed 15 Gy stereotactic body radiation by 4 weeks.

Described time point: baseline pretreatment blood. Treatment specified: 15 Gy SBRT to primary tumor, nephrectomy 4 weeks later. Radiation-treated patients gave blood at baseline, week 2 and week 4. TCRdb's copy holds only in-frame clones and misses some; the assay was immunoSEQ multiplex PCR. The table includes 110,000 to 150,000 clones, approximately 91% detected once. In germline, CDR1 is MNHNS, CDR2 SASEGT. This CDR3 has 12 residues. V was cut by 4 bases and J by 6 bases, with 8 bases left in between. The source of this sequence is a woman between 45 and 60 years old with renal cell carcinoma. The chain links TRBV6-1 to TRBJ2-3; D is perhaps TRBD2 (5 bases). This sample comprised blood, obtained from a patient whose treatment included radiotherapy and nephrectomy. CDR3 region: CASSGTGDTQYF. The CDR3 region has the DNA TGTGCCAGCAGTGGGACGGGGGATACGCAGTATTTT.